The 30 T cell receptor beta chains below come from one sample, sequenced in a study of lymphopenia after photon versus proton radiotherapy. Some clones are missing from TCRdb's copy, which holds only in-frame ones; the method was immunoSEQ multiplex PCR. The sample holds fewer than 15,000 clones, roughly 90% seen once. Sequences were derived from peripheral blood, sampled from a patient treated with photon-based radiotherapy. These receptors originate from a man in his sixties with pancreatic cancer.

The chain has TRBV7-9 and TRBJ1-1; 8 nucleotides match TRBD1. V lost 6 bases to trimming and J lost 1 base; unmatched junction nucleotides: 1. Germline V CDR1 and CDR2: SEHNR, FQNEAQ (reference sequence). The CDR3 runs to 13 residues. The CDR3 region is CASRTGGNTEAFF. CDR3 nucleotide sequence: TGTGCCAGCAGAACAGGGGGGAACACTGAAGCTTTCTTT. Complete variable domain (other parts from reference TRBV7-9 and TRBJ1-1): DTGVSQNPRHKITKRGQNVTFRCDPISEHNRLYWYRQTLGQGPEFLTYFQNEAQLEKSRLLSDRFSAERPKGSFSTLEIQRTEQGDSAMYLCASRTGGNTEAFFGQGTRLTVV.

The chain uses TRBV9 and TRBJ2-3; no definite D call. This CDR3 comprises 12 residues. V dropped 7 bases and J dropped 6 bases, with 12 bases sitting between them. Germline V gene sequence: CDR1 SGDLS, CDR2 YYNGEE. The CDR3 spells CASGPDTDTQYF. CDR3 DNA sequence: TGTGCCAGCGGTCCCGACACGGATACGCAGTATTTT.

The chain joins TRBV2 to TRBJ2-3, with 12 nucleotides matching TRBD2. The CDR3 contains 15 residues. V dropped 4 bases and J dropped 3; count of bases not matched to a gene: 2. Germline V gene lookup returns CDR1 SNHLY and CDR2 FYNNEI. The CDR3 region is CASSASGRDTDTQYF. The CDR3 DNA follows: TGTGCCAGCAGTGCTAGCGGGAGGGATACAGATACGCAGTATTTT.

The rearrangement joins TRBV18 to TRBJ2-7; TRBD2 matches 15 bases. This CDR3 is built from 16 residues. From germline, CDR1 is KGHSH and CDR2 LQKENI. V gave up 1 base and J gave up 5 bases; unmatched junction bases: 3. The CDR3 loop is CASSPLGLAGGNEQYF. The CDR3 nucleotides are TGTGCCAGCTCACCACTCGGACTAGCGGGGGGGAACGAGCAGTACTTC.

This chain connects TRBV27 to TRBJ2-2; 9 nucleotides agree with TRBD1. The CDR3 has 17 amino acids. The V gene end was trimmed by 6 bases and the J gene end by 0 bases; junction bases not matched to a gene: 8. The germline V gene has CDR1 MNHEY and CDR2 SMNVEV (reference sequence). DNA of the CDR3: TGTGCCAGCAGGGGCGGGACAGGGAAGGCGAACACCGGGGAGCTGTTTTTT. This gives the protein CASRGGTGKANTGELFF.

The CDR3 coding sequence is TGTGCCAGCAGCGAACAACAGGGTATGGAGGGCTACACCTTC. It specifies CASSEQQGMEGYTF. V is TRBV11-2 and J is TRBJ1-2; the D gene is possibly TRBD1 (6 bases). Between the trimmed V and J ends, which lost 5 bases and 8 bases, there was a span of 18 bases. The germline V gene encodes CDR1 SGHAT and CDR2 FQNNGV. This CDR3 is built from 14 residues.

This clone was recorded a few times. The V call is TRBV6-4, the J call TRBJ2-2, with 8 bases matching TRBD2. Germline trimming cut 4 bases from V and 2 bases from J; bases unmatched to any gene: 3. The CDR3 sequence is 15 residues long. CDR1 is MRHNA and CDR2 is SNTAGT in the germline V gene. The CDR3: CASSAGGENTGELFF. The CDR3 region has the DNA TGTGCCAGCAGTGCGGGGGGGGAAAACACCGGGGAGCTGTTTTTT.

This clone was seen more than once but under ten times. The chain combines TRBV13 with TRBJ1-3, with 9 positions matching TRBD1. CDR3 size: 17 residues. Germline CDR1 is PRHDT and CDR2 is FYEKMQ (reference sequence). V shed 5 bases, J shed 3 bases, and the junction held 11 bases outside the gene matches. CDR3 coding DNA: TGTGCCAGCAGCAATGTGGGGACAGGGTTGAGTGGAAACACCATATATTTT. It translates to CASSNVGTGLSGNTIYF.

The count of this clone is one. This rearrangement joins TRBV4-3 to TRBJ2-3, with 11 nucleotides matching TRBD2. The CDR3 sequence is 19 residues long. V lost 0 bases to trimming and J lost 4 bases; unmatched junction nucleotides: 12. Germline V lookup: CDR1 LGHNA, CDR2 YSLEER. Here the CDR3 DNA reads TGCGCCAGCAGCCAAGAAGGAGCTCGTAGCGGGGGGGTATCAGATACGCAGTATTTT. Its translation: CASSQEGARSGGVSDTQYF.

A single count supports this clone. The V gene is TRBV11-2, the J gene TRBJ1-6; D call uncertain. This CDR3 has 15 amino acids. Trimming took 3 bases from V and 0 from J, leaving 6 bases between them. CDR1 is SGHAT, CDR2 FQNNGV, per germline. Here the CDR3 DNA reads TGTGCCAGCAGCTTTCATAGCTCCTATAATTCACCCCTCCACTTT. Its translation: CASSFHSSYNSPLHF.

The chain links TRBV9 to TRBJ2-5; 8 nucleotides match TRBD1. The end of the DNA fits TRBJ2-7 better, so the J call may be wrong. Per the germline V gene, CDR1 is SGDLS and CDR2 is YYNGEE. This CDR3 is built from 15 residues. CDR3 in amino acids: CASSVGDRFPYEQYF. In nucleotides, the CDR3 is TGTGCCAGCAGCGTAGGGGACAGGTTTCCCTACGAGCAGTACTTC.

This chain links TRBV14 with TRBJ2-1; TRBD2 agrees at 9 bases. J gave up 12 bases and V 6 bases, and 9 bases lay outside the gene matches. The CDR3 runs 13 residues. Germline V gives CDR1 SGHDN, CDR2 FVKESK. The DNA for the CDR3 is TGTGCCAGCAGAGATAGGACTAGCGAGTGGCAGTTCTTC. Residues: CASRDRTSEWQFF.

This clone was detected once. V is TRBV27 and J is TRBJ1-5, with TRBD1 identical over 9 bases. CDR3 length equals 14 residues. J lost 2 bases, V lost 6 bases, and 2 bases had no gene match. Germline lookup yields CDR1 MNHEY and CDR2 SMNVEV (reference sequence). CDR3 nucleotides: TGTGCCAGCAGACGGGACAGGGGCAATCAGCCCCAGCATTTT. This translates into CASRRDRGNQPQHF.

The V gene is TRBV7-6, the J gene TRBJ2-4; 8 bases match TRBD2. There are 16 residues in the CDR3. The germline CDR1 and CDR2 sequences are SGHVS and FNYEAQ. Losses at the gene ends were 2 bases for V and 3 bases for J; bases not matched to a gene: 6. DNA of the CDR3: TGTGCCAGCAGCTTACGGCGGGGGGAGGACAAAAACATTCAGTACTTC. This gives the protein CASSLRRGEDKNIQYF.

V gene TRBV5-4 combines with J gene TRBJ2-5; D gene unclear. The CDR3 sequence is 16 residues long. Trimming cost V 4 bases and J 10 bases, with 26 bases left between them. Germline V lookup: CDR1 SGHNT, CDR2 YYREEE (reference sequence). Here the CDR3 DNA reads TGTGCCAGCAGCCCCACCGGGCCGATAGGGTTAAAGGTCCAGTACTTC. Its translation is CASSPTGPIGLKVQYF.

The rearrangement links TRBV5-1 to TRBJ2-5, with D possibly being TRBD2 (5 bases). CDR1 and CDR2 from the germline V gene are SGHRS and YFSETQ. CDR3 size: 14 residues. Trimming cost V 4 bases and J 2 bases, with 12 bases left between them. The CDR3 reads CASSLPSSQETQYF. CDR3 bases: TGCGCCAGCAGCCTACCTAGCAGTCAAGAGACCCAGTACTTC. The variable domain in full, completed from reference TRBV5-1 and TRBJ2-5, reads KAGVTQTPRYLIKTRGQQVTLSCSPISGHRSVSWYQQTPGQGLQFLFEYFSETQRNKGNFPGRFSGRQFSNSRSEMNVSTLELGDSALYLCASSLPSSQETQYFGPGTRLLVL.

V gene TRBV6-4 combines with J gene TRBJ2-3, with TRBD1 as a possible D gene (6 bases). Trimming pared 2 bases from V and 3 bases from J, leaving 6 bases between. The CDR3 covers 13 residues. Germline V gives CDR1 MRHNA, CDR2 SNTAGT. CDR3 bases: TGTGCCAGCAGTGACAGGGGGACAGATACGCAGTATTTT. Translating it yields CASSDRGTDTQYF.

This clone was recorded once. The genes are TRBV19 and TRBJ1-1, with D perhaps matching TRBD1 (5 bases). Per germline, CDR1 LNHDA and CDR2 SQIVND (reference sequence). This CDR3 has 15 residues. Trimming cost V 5 bases and J 4 bases, with 17 bases left between them. The CDR3 DNA reads TGTGCCAGTAGTCTCTACTCGGGGGGAGGCACTGAAGCTTTCTTT. Its translation is CASSLYSGGGTEAFF. Supplemented by reference TRBV19 and TRBJ1-1, the full variable domain reads DGGITQSPKYLFRKEGQNVTLSCEQNLNHDAMYWYRQDPGQGLRLIYYSQIVNDFQKGDIAEGYSVSREKKESFPLTVTSAQKNPTAFYLCASSLYSGGGTEAFFGQGTRLTVV.

The J gene is TRBJ1-5, the V gene TRBV4-2; D ambiguous. Germline V gives CDR1 LGHNA, CDR2 YNFKEQ. V was clipped by 4 bases and J by 0 bases, with 4 bases between them. The CDR3 consists of 13 residues. The CDR3: CASSPDSNQPQHF. CDR3 coding DNA: TGTGCCAGCAGCCCGGATAGCAATCAGCCCCAGCATTTT.

The rearrangement joins TRBV5-1 to TRBJ2-3; 10 bases line up with TRBD2. Germline V CDR1 and CDR2: SGHRS, YFSETQ. Trimming at V came to 3 bases and at J to 1 base, leaving 2 bases not matched to a gene. The CDR3 sequence is 15 residues long. CDR3 DNA: TGCGCCAGCAGCTCCGGGACTAGCGGCACAGATACGCAGTATTTT. Its translation is CASSSGTSGTDTQYF.

The J gene is TRBJ1-5, the V gene TRBV6-5; the D is unclear. The V gene lost 0 bases and the J gene lost 9 bases, with 12 bases spanning the gap. Germline CDR1 reads MNHEY; CDR2 reads SVGAGI. This CDR3 has 14 residues. CDR3 region: CASSYSSTPPPQHF. The CDR3 DNA reads as TGTGCCAGCAGTTACTCGAGTACCCCCCCGCCCCAGCATTTT.

The chain combines TRBV6-5 with TRBJ2-7; the match to TRBD1 covers 7 bases. CDR3 length: 12 amino acids. V shed 6 bases, J shed 6 bases, and the junction held 5 bases outside the gene matches. Per germline, CDR1 MNHEY and CDR2 SVGAGI. In DNA, the CDR3 is TGTGCCAGCAGCGCGACAGGGCGCGAGCAGTACTTC. This gives the protein CASSATGREQYF.

The gene calls are TRBV4-3 and TRBJ2-1, with D possibly being TRBD1 or TRBD2 (7 bases each). Trimming stripped 1 base from V and 9 bases from J, with 13 bases between. Germline CDR1 LGHNA, CDR2 YSLEER. This CDR3 has 14 amino acids. Here the CDR3 reads CASSQGLAGGEQFF. DNA for the CDR3: TGCGCCAGCAGCCAAGGACTAGCAGGGGGTGAGCAGTTCTTC.

This chain joins TRBV6-1 and TRBJ2-2; tentatively, D is TRBD2 (6 bases). This CDR3 contains 14 residues. V was shortened by 7 bases and J by 7 bases, with 16 bases between the two germline ends. Looked up from germline, CDR1 is MNHNS and CDR2 is SASEGT. The CDR3 DNA reads TGTGCCAGCAAAATATTGGGACTTGACGGGGAGCTGTTTTTT. Amino acid sequence: CASKILGLDGELFF.

The chain combines TRBV5-1 with TRBJ1-5, with D possibly being TRBD1 (6 bases). This CDR3 comprises 15 residues. CDR1 is SGHRS, CDR2 YFSETQ, per germline. Trimming removed 0 bases at V and 7 bases at J, with 14 bases between. The CDR3 region is CASSLGAGAAQPQHF. The CDR3 nucleotides are TGCGCCAGCAGCTTGGGCGCAGGGGCTGCCCAGCCCCAGCATTTT.

The CDR3 nucleotides are TGTGCCATCATGGGAGCAGGGGGCATGGATGGCTACACCTTC. Its translation: CAIMGAGGMDGYTF. This rearrangement joins TRBV10-3 to TRBJ1-2; 8 bases are a match to TRBD1. The CDR3 has 14 residues. Unmatched junction bases numbered 10, after V lost 7 bases and J lost 6 bases. The germline CDR1 and CDR2 sequences are ENHRY and SYGVKD.

The gene calls are TRBV11-3 and TRBJ2-5; D is possibly TRBD2 (5 bases). Trimming left V 4 bases short and J 1 base short, with 10 bases between. The germline V gene encodes CDR1 SGHNT and CDR2 YENEEA. This CDR3 is built from 14 residues. CDR3 in DNA: TGTGCCAGCAGCTCCCGGGATACCCAAGAGACCCAGTACTTC. This sequence encodes CASSSRDTQETQYF. Full variable domain (rest looked up from reference TRBV11-3 and TRBJ2-5): EAGVVQSPRYKIIEKKQPVAFWCNPISGHNTLYWYLQNLGQGPELLIRYENEEAVDDSQLPKDRFSAERLKGVDSTLKIQPAELGDSAVYLCASSSRDTQETQYFGPGTRLLVL.

The chain employs TRBV5-4 and TRBJ2-7, with D possibly matching TRBD1 (6 bases). CDR1 is SGHNT and CDR2 is YYREEE in the germline V gene (reference sequence). Trimming took 0 bases from V and 3 from J, leaving 10 bases between them. There are 14 residues in the CDR3. The DNA for the CDR3 is TGTGCCAGCAGCTTGGTGGGACACGTCTACGAGCAGTACTTC. This gives the protein CASSLVGHVYEQYF.

The V gene is TRBV27, the J gene TRBJ1-2, with D perhaps TRBD1 (5 bases). V lost 3 bases and J lost 6, with 14 bases in between. CDR1 is MNHEY and CDR2 is SMNVEV in the germline V gene (reference sequence). This CDR3 is 14 amino acids long. The CDR3 spells CASSFRAGPDGYTF. In DNA form, the CDR3 reads TGTGCCAGCAGTTTTCGGGCAGGGCCCGATGGCTACACCTTC.

This clone was counted once. The chain links TRBV9 to TRBJ1-2; D is uncertain. This CDR3 has 13 residues. The germline V gene encodes CDR1 SGDLS and CDR2 YYNGEE. Trimming cost V 4 bases and J 4 bases, with 11 bases left between them. The CDR3 protein is CASSPGNSYGYTF. CDR3 coding DNA: TGTGCCAGCAGCCCCGGGAACTCCTATGGCTACACCTTC.